The 5 T cell receptor beta chains in this list originate from one sample, sequenced in a study of monozygotic twins with inflammatory bowel disease. For each CDR3 protein, TCRdb gives one entry from its re-call of the 5' RACE reads, without DNA. The table for this sample gives around 400,000 distinct CDR3 sequences. Sequencing used blood. The receptors were gathered from a human donor with ulcerative colitis or Crohn's disease, or a healthy co-twin of an affected twin (not recorded which).

The chain employs TRBV30 and TRBJ2-1. The CDR3 is made up of 13 amino acids. The germline gives CDR1 GTSNPN, CDR2 SVGIG (reference sequence). The CDR3 spells CAWSRGLVSEQFF.

J is TRBJ2-1 and V is TRBV10-3; as DNA is missing, the TRBD1 call by TCRdb cannot be tested. The CDR3 has 13 amino acids. The germline V gene has CDR1 ENHRY and CDR2 SYGVKD. This CDR3 reads CAISDPASNEQFF.

The chain joins TRBV24-1 to TRBJ2-7. This CDR3 comprises 13 residues. Germline assignment: CDR1 KGHDR and CDR2 SFDVKD. The CDR3 is CATSSGKVYEQYF.

The chain couples TRBV29-1 to TRBJ1-1. Germline CDR1 is SQVTM and CDR2 is ANQGSEA. The CDR3 extends over 14 amino acids. The CDR3: CSVGTDSFNTEAFF.

The gene calls are TRBV5-1 and TRBJ2-1; TCRdb lists TRBD2, though no DNA is available to test this call. The CDR3 runs to 16 residues. CDR1 SGHRS and CDR2 YFSETQ come from the germline V gene. The CDR3 region is CASSISGGTNYNEQFF.